This passage covers 16 T cell receptor beta chains from one sample sequenced in a study of T cells after yellow fever vaccination. From the 5' RACE reads, TCRdb called clonotypes with MiXCR, one entry per CDR3 protein. The sample contains 300,000 to 350,000 distinct CDR3 sequences, about 10% of which appear only once. Sample: CD4+ T cells sorted from PBMCs, taken 45 days after the yellow fever booster vaccination. The receptors originated from a man between 18 and 35 years old who received the YFV17D yellow fever vaccine.

This clonotype was found a few times. The chain recombines TRBV7-3 with TRBJ2-3; unclear D gene. V gave up 4 bases and J gave up 1 base, with 12 bases separating them. Germline V lookup: CDR1 SGHTA, CDR2 FQGTGA. The CDR3 sequence is 15 residues long. As DNA, the CDR3 is TGTGCCAGCAGCTCGAGTATGCCCCGCACAGATACGCAGTATTTT. The encoded protein is CASSSSMPRTDTQYF.

This clonotype was picked up a small number of times. This chain links TRBV29-1 with TRBJ2-7; D is perhaps TRBD1 (6 bases). The CDR3 has 11 residues. Looked up from germline, CDR1 is SQVTM and CDR2 is ANQGSEA. The CDR3 sequence is CIIQRGTPKYV. The CDR3 DNA sequence: TGCATCATACAGAGGGGGACCCCCAAGTACGTC.

This clonotype was seen ten or more times. The J gene is TRBJ2-7, the V gene TRBV5-5; the D gene could be TRBD1 or TRBD2 (6 bases each). Trimming removed 4 bases at V and 7 bases at J, with 18 bases between. The CDR3 is 14 residues long. Germline-derived CDR1 and CDR2 are SGHKS and YYEKEE (reference sequence). CDR3 amino acids: CASSPEGGLREQYF. CDR3 DNA: TGTGCCAGCAGCCCCGAAGGGGGGCTTAGGGAGCAGTACTTC.

The V and J genes are TRBV25-1 and TRBJ2-3, with D possibly matching TRBD1 (8 bases). The V and J ends lost 10 bases and 2 bases respectively, with 13 bases between them. The CDR3 is made up of 13 amino acids. In germline, CDR1 is MGHDK, CDR2 SYGVNS. This CDR3 reads CATTGGATDTQYF. CDR3 coding DNA: TGTGCCACTACAGGGGGGGCCACAGATACGCAGTATTTT.

This clonotype was seen a few times. The J gene is TRBJ1-2, the V gene TRBV12-3 or TRBV12-4; D might be TRBD1 (5 bases). V was trimmed by 7 bases and J by 4 bases, leaving 10 bases between them. The length of the CDR3 is 12 residues. The CDR3 here is CASTRGGYGYTF. CDR3 nucleotides: TGTGCCAGCACGAGGGGTGGCTATGGCTACACCTTC.

The V call is TRBV9, the J call TRBJ2-5; 8 bases align to TRBD2. Losses at the gene ends were 0 bases for V and 1 base for J; bases not matched to a gene: 5. The CDR3 loop spans 16 amino acids. The germline V gene has CDR1 SGDLS and CDR2 YYNGEE. CDR3 amino acids: CASSVAPSGSQETQYF. The CDR3 DNA follows: TGTGCCAGCAGCGTAGCCCCTAGCGGGTCCCAAGAGACCCAGTACTTC.

This clonotype has a handful of counts. The junction does not match germline at one end; this may be a read error. This chain uses TRBV29-1 with TRBJ1-1; D perhaps matches TRBD1 (6 bases). The CDR3 has 11 residues. Germline V gene lookup returns CDR1 SQVTM and CDR2 ANQGSEA. The CDR3 region has the DNA TGCAGCGGTGAAATACAGGGAGTGACTTTCTTT. Protein: CSGEIQGVTFF. The whole variable domain, remainder taken from reference TRBV29-1 and TRBJ1-1, is SAVISQKPSRDICQRGTSLTIQCQVDSQVTMMFWYRQQPGQSLTLIATANQGSEATYESGFVIDKFPISRPNLTFSTLTVSNMSPEDSSIYLCSGEIQGVTFFGQGTRLTVV.

This clonotype has more than one count but fewer than ten. This chain links TRBV5-6 with TRBJ1-2, with unresolved D. CDR1 and CDR2 from the germline V gene are SGHDT and YYEEEE. The CDR3 sequence is 13 residues long. V lost 0 bases and J 4 bases, leaving 7 bases between the germline ends. The CDR3 DNA is TGTGCCAGCAGCTTGGAGGCGACCTATGGCTACACCTTC. It specifies CASSLEATYGYTF.

The chain couples TRBV7-9 to TRBJ2-6; the D is unclear. V lost 5 bases and J 2 bases, leaving 13 bases between the germline ends. CDR1 and CDR2 from the germline V gene are SEHNR and FQNEAQ (reference sequence). The CDR3 loop spans 16 amino acids. The CDR3 DNA sequence: TGTGCCAGCAGCCGACGGGTCAGGCCTGGGGCCAACGTCCTGACTTTC. Its protein product is CASSRRVRPGANVLTF.

This clonotype was detected ten times or more. The V and J genes are TRBV25-1 and TRBJ2-3; tentatively, D is TRBD2 (5 bases). This CDR3 has 14 amino acids. CDR1 is MGHDK and CDR2 is SYGVNS in the germline V gene. V shed 3 bases and J shed 2 bases, with 9 bases lying between them. Here the CDR3 reads CASSDGGYTDTQYF. DNA of the CDR3: TGTGCCAGCAGTGACGGCGGGTACACAGATACGCAGTATTTT. Full variable domain (rest looked up from reference TRBV25-1 and TRBJ2-3): EADIYQTPRYLVIGTGKKITLECSQTMGHDKMYWYQQDPGMELHLIHYSYGVNSTEKGDLSSESTVSRIRTEHFPLTLESARPSHTSQYLCASSDGGYTDTQYFGPGTRLTVL.

This clonotype has a handful of counts. This sequence joins TRBV18 and TRBJ1-1, with 9 bases identical to TRBD1. This CDR3 is 16 amino acids long. V lost 6 bases to trimming and J lost 3 bases; unmatched junction nucleotides: 11. The V gene's germline CDR1 is KGHSH and CDR2 LQKENI. The CDR3 loop is CASSPGTGRRDTEAFF. In DNA, the CDR3 is TGTGCCAGCTCGCCTGGGACAGGGAGGAGGGACACTGAAGCTTTCTTT.

The chain employs TRBV23-1 and TRBJ1-5; D is ambiguous. TRBV23-1 is placed among ORFs of uncertain function. The V and J ends lost 4 bases and 10 bases respectively, with 8 bases between them. The CDR3 is made up of 11 amino acids. CDR3: CASSPEGPQHF. The CDR3 DNA reads TGCGCCAGCAGTCCTGAGGGCCCCCAGCATTTT.

V and J are TRBV7-2 and TRBJ1-6; a weak D match, TRBD1 (5 bases). Between the trimmed V and J ends, which lost 5 bases and 9 bases, there was a span of 14 bases. In germline, CDR1 is SGHTA, CDR2 FQGNSA. The CDR3 extends over 14 amino acids. The CDR3 sequence is CASSPGDGGSPLHF. CDR3 nucleotides: TGTGCCAGCAGCCCGGGAGATGGGGGTTCACCCCTCCACTTT.

The J gene is TRBJ2-5, the V gene TRBV20-1, with D perhaps matching TRBD2 (7 bases). Per the germline V gene, CDR1 is DFQATT and CDR2 is SNEGSKA (reference sequence). The CDR3 spans 14 residues. Trimming pared 3 bases from V and 6 bases from J, leaving 17 bases between. The CDR3 protein is CSASTGGGKKTQYF. The CDR3 coding sequence is TGCAGTGCTAGCACGGGGGGCGGTAAGAAGACCCAGTACTTC.

This clonotype has ten or more counts. This chain uses TRBV29-1 with TRBJ2-3; D might be TRBD1 or TRBD2, each matching 5 bases. Germline CDR1 is SQVTM and CDR2 is ANQGSEA. Trimming stripped 0 bases from V and 0 bases from J, with 13 bases between. The CDR3 runs 16 residues. Here the CDR3 reads CSVEDKGRASTDTQYF. The CDR3 coding sequence is TGCAGCGTTGAAGATAAGGGACGCGCTAGCACAGATACGCAGTATTTT.

This rearrangement joins TRBV5-1 to TRBJ2-3; weak D call: TRBD1 (6 bases). Germline V gene sequence: CDR1 SGHRS, CDR2 YFSETQ. Trimming removed 4 bases at V and 4 bases at J, with 13 bases between. This CDR3 is built from 14 residues. Here the CDR3 reads CASSPWTVSDTQYF. Here the CDR3 DNA reads TGCGCCAGCAGCCCCTGGACAGTGTCAGATACGCAGTATTTT.